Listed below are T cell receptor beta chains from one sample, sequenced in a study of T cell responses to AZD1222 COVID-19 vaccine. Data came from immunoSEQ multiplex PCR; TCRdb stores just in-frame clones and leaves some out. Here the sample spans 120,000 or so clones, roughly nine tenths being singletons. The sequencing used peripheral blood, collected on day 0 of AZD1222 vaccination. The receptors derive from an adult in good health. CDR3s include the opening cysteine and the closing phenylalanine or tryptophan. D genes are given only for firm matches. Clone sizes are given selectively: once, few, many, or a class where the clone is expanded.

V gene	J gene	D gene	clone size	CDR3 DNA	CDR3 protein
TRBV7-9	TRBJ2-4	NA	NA	TGTGCCAGCAGCCCGCGGACAGTAGCCAAAAACATTCAGTACTTC	CASSPRTVAKNIQYF
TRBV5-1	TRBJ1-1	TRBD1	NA	TGCGCCAGCAGCCTAGGTAGATACGACAGGGGCACTGAAGCTTTCTTT	CASSLGRYDRGTEAFF
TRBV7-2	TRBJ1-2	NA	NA	TGTGCCAGCAGCTGGGACGTTAACTATGGCTACACCTTC	CASSWDVNYGYTF
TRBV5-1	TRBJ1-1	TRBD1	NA	TGCGCCAGCAGCTCTCTGGACAGGACCACTGAAGCTTTCTTT	CASSSLDRTTEAFF
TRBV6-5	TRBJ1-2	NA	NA	TGTGCCAGCAGTCTCGGGGGGAACCTCTATGGCTACACCTTC	CASSLGGNLYGYTF
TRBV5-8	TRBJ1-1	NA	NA	TGTGCCAGCAGCTTCCCCAGGACCCGGGGGGGCACTGAAGCTTTCTTT	CASSFPRTRGGTEAFF
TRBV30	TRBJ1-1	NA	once	TGTGCCTGGATCGGGCAGGGTTTTGAAGCTTTCTTT	CAWIGQGFEAFF
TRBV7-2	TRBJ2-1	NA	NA	TGTGCCAGCACCCCGTGGGGAAGTCGAAGTGAGCAGTTCTTC	CASTPWGSRSEQFF
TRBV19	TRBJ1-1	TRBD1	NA	TGTGCCAGTAGTACCAGGGGGCAGGGTGAAGCTTTCTTT	CASSTRGQGEAFF
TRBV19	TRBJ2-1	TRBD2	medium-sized	TGTGCCAGTAGTCTGACTAGCGGGAGTCTCAATGAGCAGTTCTTC	CASSLTSGSLNEQFF
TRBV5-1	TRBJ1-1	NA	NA	TGCGCCAGCAGGACAGTCATTTCCATGAACACTGAAGCTTTCTTT	CASRTVISMNTEAFF
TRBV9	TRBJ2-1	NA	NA	TGTGCCAGCAGCCCGTTTCCAGCGGGTTCCAATGAGCAGTTCTTC	CASSPFPAGSNEQFF
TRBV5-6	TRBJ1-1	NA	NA	TGTGCCAGCAGCTTTCGGACGCTTTATGAAACTGAAGCTTTCTTT	CASSFRTLYETEAFF
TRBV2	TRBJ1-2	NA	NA	TGTGCCAGCAGTGAGCAGGGCCTACCTAACTATGGCTACACCTTC	CASSEQGLPNYGYTF
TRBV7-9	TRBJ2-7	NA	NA	TGTGCCAGCAGCCGGGACTCCAGCCTACGAGGGCAGTACTTC	CASSRDSSLRGQYF
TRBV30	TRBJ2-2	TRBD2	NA	TGTGCCTGGATAGCGGGGGGTACCGGGGAGCTGTTTTTT	CAWIAGGTGELFF
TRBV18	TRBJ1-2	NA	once	TGTGCCAGCTCACTCCGACAGGATTCTAACTATGGCTACACCTTC	CASSLRQDSNYGYTF
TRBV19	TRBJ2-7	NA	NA	TGTGCCAGTAGCCGCGCGAGGGGCTACGAGCAGTACTTC	CASSRARGYEQYF
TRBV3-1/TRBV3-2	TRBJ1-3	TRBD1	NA	TGTGCCAGCAGCCCGGGACAGGGTTTTTCTGGAAACACCATATATTTT	CASSPGQGFSGNTIYF
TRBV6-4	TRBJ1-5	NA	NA	TGTGCCAGCAGTCAGGAGATTAGCAATCAGCCCCAGCATTTT	CASSQEISNQPQHF
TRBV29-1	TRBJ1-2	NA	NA	TGCAGCGTTTCGAGTTCGGCCCTCTATGGCTACACCTTC	CSVSSSALYGYTF
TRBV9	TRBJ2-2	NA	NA	TGTGCCAGCAGCTCTTACACCGGGGAGCTGTTTTTT	CASSSYTGELFF
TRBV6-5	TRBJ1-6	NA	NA	TGTGCCAGCGCCAGACAGCCCGCTAATTCACCCCTCCACTTT	CASARQPANSPLHF
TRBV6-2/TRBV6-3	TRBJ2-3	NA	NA	TGTGCCAGCAGTTACCTAATCGCAGATACGCAGTATTTT	CASSYLIADTQYF
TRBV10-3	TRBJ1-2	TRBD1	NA	TGTGCCATCAGCACCGGGACAGGGGAACCTAACTATGGCTACACCTTC	CAISTGTGEPNYGYTF
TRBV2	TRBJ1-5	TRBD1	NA	TGTGCCAGCAGTCACAGGACAGGGGGTTTTCAGCCCCAGCATTTT	CASSHRTGGFQPQHF